This T cell receptor (beta chain) is from a study of blood T cell repertoires in COVID-19. Overall study context: COVID-19 samples from acute and convalescent phases originated in the United States, Italy and Spain. Nucleic acid was either cDNA or gDNA, and it came from T cells, B-cell-depleted T cells, or PBMCs.

V was cut by 6 bases and J by 3 bases, with 8 bases left in between. This CDR3 has 12 amino acids. Germline loops: CDR1 MNHEY, CDR2 SVGAGI. The authors' processing: Estimation of nucleated cell counts relied on the amplification of reference gene primers. TCRdb keeps only in-frame clones here, not all; method: immunoSEQ multiplex PCR. V, J and clone size reflect that table, while D and trimming were determined from the DNA. The sample lists 250,000 or so clones, approximately 84% occurring once. This clonotype was obtained from a man aged 45-65 years with acute or convalescent COVID-19. The chain employs TRBV6-5 and TRBJ1-1; no clear D. Input material: peripheral blood. Written as DNA, the CDR3 is TGTGCCAGCAGCCGTGGCCACACTGAAGCTTTCTTT. Amino acid sequence: CASSRGHTEAFF.